This T cell receptor beta chain was obtained from a study of response to subunit inactivated influenza vaccine. General study findings and limits: It was the authors' suggestion that each seasonal influenza vaccination recruits few new T cells.

This clonotype was seen a few times. The antigen is unknown. TCRdb used MiXCR to reprocess the RT-PCR reads, holding one entry per CDR3 protein. The sample lists 700,000 to 800,000 distinct CDR3 sequences, around 18% occurring once. V was cut by 7 bases and J by 5 bases, with 6 bases left in between. This CDR3 has 11 amino acids. Per the germline V gene, CDR1 is LGHDT and CDR2 is YNNKEL (reference sequence). The source is a man aged 45 to 65 who received an inactivated influenza vaccine. The V and J genes are TRBV3-1 and TRBJ2-1; D not certain. Sample: PBMCs from blood, taken more than 4 days after vaccination. The CDR3 DNA follows: TGTGCCAGCAATGGAGACAATGAGCAGTTCTTC. It encodes CASNGDNEQFF.